Listed here are 25 T cell receptor beta chains from one sample, sequenced in a study of identical twins. Each CDR3 protein is one row after TCRdb ran MiXCR on the 5' RACE reads. The data show approximately 150,000 distinct CDR3 sequences, around 3.6% seen once. Input material: memory T cells sorted from blood. These receptors were collected from a young man in good health.

This clonotype was recorded at least ten times. The chain uses TRBV12-3 or TRBV12-4 and TRBJ1-2; no firm D call. The CDR3 spans 15 residues. Trimming took 3 bases from V and 4 from J, leaving 15 bases between them. This CDR3 reads CASSLKSEAGYGYTF. Written as DNA, the CDR3 is TGTGCCAGCAGTTTGAAATCTGAGGCTGGCTATGGCTACACCTTC.

This clonotype was counted many times. The rearrangement uses TRBV4-2 and TRBJ2-7; 8 bases line up with TRBD1. V gave up 2 bases and J gave up 0 bases; unmatched junction bases: 6. This CDR3 region has 16 residues. Germline V gene lookup returns CDR1 LGHNA and CDR2 YNFKEQ. CDR3 sequence: CASSQNSGQASYEQYF. CDR3 nucleotides: TGTGCCAGCAGCCAAAATTCGGGACAGGCCTCCTACGAGCAGTACTTC.

This clonotype has a count of ten or more. The V and J genes are TRBV5-1 and TRBJ2-7; a possible D gene is TRBD2 (6 bases). The CDR3 length is 14 residues. V dropped 0 bases and J dropped 5 bases, with 12 bases sitting between them. CDR1 SGHRS and CDR2 YFSETQ come from the germline V gene. The CDR3 nucleotides are TGCGCCAGCAGCTTGGATAGCGGATACCACGAGCAGTACGTC. This gives the protein CASSLDSGYHEQYV.

This clonotype was recorded at least ten times. V gene TRBV7-8 combines with J gene TRBJ2-5; D ambiguous. Germline V gene sequence: CDR1 SGHVS, CDR2 FQNEAQ. Trimming took 1 base from V and 5 from J, leaving 11 bases between them. This CDR3 is 14 amino acids long. This CDR3 is CASSLVQSRETQYF. As DNA, the CDR3 is TGTGCCAGCAGCTTAGTACAGTCTCGGGAGACCCAGTACTTC. Drawing the rest from reference TRBV7-8 and TRBJ2-5, the complete variable domain is GAGVSQSPRYKVAKRGQDVALRCDPISGHVSLFWYQQALGQGPEFLTYFQNEAQLDKSGLPSDRFFAERPEGSVSTLKIQRTQQEDSAVYLCASSLVQSRETQYFGPGTRLLVL.

This clonotype has ten or more counts. This sequence joins TRBV4-3 and TRBJ1-2; 7 nucleotides align to TRBD1. J lost 8 bases, V lost 3 bases, and 9 bases had no gene match. The CDR3 covers 14 residues. CDR1 is LGHNA and CDR2 is YSLEER in the germline V gene. CDR3 in amino acids: CASSQGKTGFGYTF. The CDR3, as DNA: TGCGCCAGCAGCCAGGGGAAGACAGGGTTCGGCTACACCTTC.

This clonotype occurred a few times. The chain uses TRBV3-1 and TRBJ2-2; D remains unclear. V lost 11 bases and J 4 bases, leaving 8 bases between the germline ends. The CDR3 sequence is 11 residues long. Germline V gene sequence: CDR1 LGHDT, CDR2 YNNKEL (reference sequence). The CDR3 DNA is TGTGCCCACGGGTCCACCGGGGAGCTGTTTTTT. Its protein product is CAHGSTGELFF.

This clonotype was recorded at least ten times. The genes are TRBV12-3 or TRBV12-4 and TRBJ2-3, with 8 bases lining up with TRBD1. Trimming took 6 bases from V and 3 from J; bases not matched to a gene: 11. CDR3 length equals 16 residues. DNA for the CDR3: TGTGCCAGCAGACGGACAGGGATAGGACTTACAGATACGCAGTATTTT. Translating it yields CASRRTGIGLTDTQYF.

This clonotype was detected ten times or more. The J gene is TRBJ2-5, the V gene TRBV5-1; TRBD1 might be the D (6 bases). The CDR3 loop spans 16 amino acids. Germline V gene lookup returns CDR1 SGHRS and CDR2 YFSETQ. The ends were cut back, 0 bases at V and 0 bases at J, with 12 bases in the middle. This CDR3 is CASSLATGQNQETQYF. The CDR3 DNA reads as TGCGCCAGCAGCTTGGCAACCGGACAGAACCAAGAGACCCAGTACTTC.

This clonotype was seen ten or more times. CDR3: CASAHAGEVRNIQYF. CDR3 in DNA: TGTGCCAGCGCCCACGCGGGAGAAGTTCGGAACATTCAGTACTTC. The chain combines TRBV12-3 or TRBV12-4 with TRBJ2-4; 7 nucleotides line up with TRBD2. The length of the CDR3 is 15 residues. J lost 7 bases, V lost 8 bases, and 14 bases had no gene match.

This clonotype came up many times. This chain joins TRBV20-1 and TRBJ2-2; tentative D call: TRBD2 (5 bases). The germline V gene has CDR1 DFQATT and CDR2 SNEGSKA (reference sequence). Trimming took off 1 base at V and 9 bases at J, with 15 bases between the two ends. The CDR3 is made up of 14 amino acids. CDR3 residues: CSARGLASRRELFF. CDR3 sequence (DNA): TGCAGTGCTAGAGGGCTAGCTTCCAGGAGGGAGCTGTTTTTT.

This clonotype was detected ten times or more. The CDR3 spells CASSDRGGYGYTF. Here the CDR3 DNA reads TGTGCCAGCAGCGACAGGGGAGGCTATGGCTACACCTTC. This rearrangement joins TRBV7-9 to TRBJ1-2, with 8 bases fitting TRBD1. The germline V gene encodes CDR1 SEHNR and CDR2 FQNEAQ (reference sequence). The CDR3 covers 13 residues. Germline trimming cut 5 bases from V and 4 bases from J; bases unmatched to any gene: 3. The variable domain in full, with the rest retrieved from reference TRBV7-9 and TRBJ1-2, is DTGVSQNPRHKITKRGQNVTFRCDPISEHNRLYWYRQTLGQGPEFLTYFQNEAQLEKSRLLSDRFSAERPKGSFSTLEIQRTEQGDSAMYLCASSDRGGYGYTFGSGTRLTVV.

This clonotype was seen many times. The gene calls are TRBV29-1 and TRBJ1-5; D might be TRBD1 (6 bases). Trimming left V 5 bases short and J 7 bases short, with 15 bases between. CDR1 is SQVTM and CDR2 is ANQGSEA in the germline V gene. The CDR3 extends over 13 amino acids. The CDR3 protein is CSVCWGAGQPQHF. CDR3 in DNA: TGCAGCGTTTGTTGGGGGGCCGGCCAGCCCCAGCATTTT.

This clonotype was observed a handful of times. This rearrangement joins TRBV4-2 to TRBJ1-2, with unresolved D. CDR1 and CDR2 (germline): LGHNA, YNFKEQ. V lost 3 bases, J lost 8 bases, and 7 bases lay in between. The CDR3 covers 11 residues. CDR3 residues: CASSHREGYTF. In DNA, the CDR3 is TGTGCCAGCAGCCATCGGGAGGGCTACACCTTC.

The CDR3 loop is CAISDPRLAGAEQYF. The CDR3 DNA follows: TGTGCCATCAGTGATCCACGACTAGCGGGAGCCGAGCAGTACTTC. The chain joins TRBV10-3 to TRBJ2-7; 12 bases fit TRBD2. The germline gives CDR1 ENHRY, CDR2 SYGVKD. The CDR3 loop spans 15 amino acids. J lost 6 bases, V lost 3 bases, and 6 bases had no gene match.

The sample holds many counts of this clonotype. V gene TRBV5-1 combines with J gene TRBJ1-1; 8 positions match TRBD1. V lost 1 base, J lost 7 bases, and 9 bases stayed unmatched. The CDR3 loop spans 15 amino acids. Germline V gene lookup returns CDR1 SGHRS and CDR2 YFSETQ. In nucleotides, the CDR3 is TGCGCCAGCAGCTTGATGGGGCAGGGGGCGGATGAAGCTTTCTTT. This encodes CASSLMGQGADEAFF. The full variable domain, with the rest looked up from reference TRBV5-1 and TRBJ1-1, is KAGVTQTPRYLIKTRGQQVTLSCSPISGHRSVSWYQQTPGQGLQFLFEYFSETQRNKGNFPGRFSGRQFSNSRSEMNVSTLELGDSALYLCASSLMGQGADEAFFGQGTRLTVV.

This clonotype was seen at least ten times. The chain couples TRBV15 to TRBJ2-2, with D unresolved. This CDR3 spans 8 amino acids. V gave up 8 bases and J gave up 8 bases, with 0 bases separating them. Germline values: CDR1 LNHNV, CDR2 YYDKDF (reference sequence). In DNA form, the CDR3 reads TGTGCCACCGGGGAGCTGTTTTTT. Its translation: CATGELFF.

There are many counts of this clonotype. The chain links TRBV12-3 or TRBV12-4 to TRBJ2-3, with D hard to call. CDR3 size: 13 residues. Trimming removed 7 bases from V and 4 bases from J, with 12 bases in between. The CDR3 sequence is CASNGRPADTQYF. DNA of the CDR3: TGTGCCAGCAACGGCAGGCCGGCAGATACGCAGTATTTT.

This sequence joins TRBV9 and TRBJ1-3; TRBD1 aligns across 7 bases. Trimming at V came to 3 bases and at J to 2 bases, leaving 5 bases not matched to a gene. CDR1 and CDR2 (germline): SGDLS, YYNGEE. The CDR3 extends over 15 amino acids. CDR3 nucleotide sequence: TGTGCCAGCAGCGAGGGACAGAGCCCTGGAAACACCATATATTTT. This codes for CASSEGQSPGNTIYF. Full variable domain (remainder filled in from reference TRBV9 and TRBJ1-3): DSGVTQTPKHLITATGQRVTLRCSPRSGDLSVYWYQQSLDQGLQFLIQYYNGEERAKGNILERFSAQQFPDLHSELNLSSLELGDSALYFCASSEGQSPGNTIYFGEGSWLTVV.

This clonotype was counted at least ten times. CDR3 sequence: CATSMTGDNTDTQYF. CDR3 nucleotide sequence: TGTGCCACCAGCATGACAGGGGACAACACAGATACGCAGTATTTT. V is TRBV15 and J is TRBJ2-3, with TRBD1 identical over 8 bases. After removal of 4 bases from V and 2 bases from J, the junction contained 5 bases not matched to a gene. Germline assignment: CDR1 LNHNV and CDR2 YYDKDF (reference sequence). The CDR3 has 15 residues.

Many counts were recorded for this clonotype. The chain carries TRBV3-1 and TRBJ2-7, with 9 bases matching TRBD2. CDR1 is LGHDT, CDR2 YNNKEL, per germline (reference sequence). V lost 0 bases, J lost 4 bases, and 4 bases stayed unmatched. The CDR3 is 15 amino acids. This CDR3 reads CASSQDSAGGYEQYF. CDR3 bases: TGTGCCAGCAGCCAAGACAGCGCGGGAGGGTACGAGCAGTACTTC.

This clonotype was detected many times. V is TRBV7-9 and J is TRBJ2-2, with D perhaps matching TRBD2 (6 bases). V gave up 3 bases and J gave up 5 bases, with 13 bases separating them. Germline CDR1 reads SEHNR; CDR2 reads FQNEAQ (reference sequence). The CDR3 loop spans 15 amino acids. The CDR3 region is CASSFLRGGTGELFF. CDR3 nucleotides: TGTGCCAGCAGCTTCCTAAGAGGAGGGACCGGGGAGCTGTTTTTT. Based on the CDR3 plus reference TRBV7-9 and TRBJ2-2, the full variable domain is DTGVSQNPRHKITKRGQNVTFRCDPISEHNRLYWYRQTLGQGPEFLTYFQNEAQLEKSRLLSDRFSAERPKGSFSTLEIQRTEQGDSAMYLCASSFLRGGTGELFFGEGSRLTVL.

This clonotype has a count of ten or more. The J gene is TRBJ2-1, the V gene TRBV12-3 or TRBV12-4; the match to TRBD2 covers 12 bases. Trimming at V came to 6 bases and at J to 2 bases, leaving 2 bases not matched to a gene. The CDR3 totals 15 residues. The CDR3 reads CASRRLAGAYNEQFF. In DNA form, the CDR3 reads TGTGCCAGCAGGAGACTAGCGGGAGCCTACAATGAGCAGTTCTTC.

This clonotype was seen many times. The chain recombines TRBV12-3 or TRBV12-4 with TRBJ2-1; D uncertain. CDR3 length: 14 amino acids. V dropped 5 bases and J dropped 1 base, with 9 bases sitting between them. CDR3 bases: TGTGCCAGCAGTCTTGTGGGTTCCTACAATGAGCAGTTCTTC. This gives the protein CASSLVGSYNEQFF.

At least ten counts were recorded for this clonotype. This chain joins TRBV25-1 and TRBJ1-3; TRBD1 matches 10 bases. CDR3 length equals 18 residues. The V gene's germline CDR1 is MGHDK and CDR2 SYGVNS. V gave up 3 bases and J gave up 3 bases; unmatched junction bases: 11. CDR3 region: CASSDPRQGAPRGNTIYF. In nucleotides, the CDR3 is TGTGCCAGCAGTGACCCAAGACAGGGGGCGCCGCGTGGAAACACCATATATTTT.

This clonotype was seen many times. CDR3 loop: CASSLVSSQETQYF. In DNA form, the CDR3 reads TGTGCCAGCAGCTTAGTATCCAGCCAAGAGACCCAGTACTTC. The V and J genes are TRBV7-9 and TRBJ2-5; no clear D. The ends were cut back, 1 base at V and 1 base at J, with 7 bases in the middle. Germline V gives CDR1 SEHNR, CDR2 FQNEAQ (reference sequence). The length of the CDR3 is 14 residues.